Included here is one T cell receptor beta chain sequence, with context. As yet, its antigen is unknown. The CDR3 spans 13 residues. The V end was cut by 0 bases, the J end by 4 bases, with 8 bases between. Germline values: CDR1 SGHRS, CDR2 YFSETQ. The sample originates from a study of siplizumab effects on memory and regulatory T cells. Study-level findings and limits: Mappable alloreactive CD4+ clones came from Treg cells roughly 65% of the time on average with siplizumab, against 25% to 30% in controls. Under siplizumab, alloreactive sequences traced to unstimulated CD4+ memory cells were significantly reduced. Memory cells seemed less diverse than naive T cells, which seemed major alloresponse contributors.

Produced via immunoSEQ multiplex PCR; TCRdb's table is partial and in-frame only. This sample has about 63,000 clones, with roughly 85% found just once. This TCR was recovered from a human donor in good health. The J gene is TRBJ2-7, the V gene TRBV5-1; D gene ambiguous. Specimen: memory CD4+ T cells sorted from blood. This CDR3 is CASSLVTDYEQYF. DNA of the CDR3: TGCGCCAGCAGCTTGGTGACGGATTACGAGCAGTACTTC.